Below are 21 T cell receptor beta chains sequenced from a single sample in a study of CD8 T cells in Susac syndrome. Reverse transcription of about 0.45 to 1 ug RNA was performed with random hexamers. TCRdb re-derived calls from the immunoSEQ multiplex PCR reads in MiXCR, one entry per CDR3 protein. The sample consists of 200,000 to 300,000 distinct CDR3 sequences, 90% to 97% of them appearing once. The sequencing sample was made of CD4+ T cells from PBMCs. The receptors here all came from a human donor with Susac syndrome.

The genes are TRBV29-1 and TRBJ2-1; the match to TRBD2 covers 11 bases. The germline gives CDR1 SQVTM, CDR2 ANQGSEA. CDR3 length: 15 amino acids. The junction had 14 bases not matched to a gene; V was cut back by 7 bases and J by 9 bases. CDR3 protein: CSAKSGTSGWGEQFF. In DNA form, the CDR3 reads TGCAGCGCCAAGAGTGGGACTAGCGGTTGGGGTGAGCAGTTCTTC.

The rearrangement links TRBV11-3 to TRBJ2-1; possibly TRBD1 or TRBD2 for D (5 bases each). Per the germline V gene, CDR1 is SGHNT and CDR2 is YENEEA. Trimming pared 10 bases from V and 10 bases from J, leaving 17 bases between. The CDR3 is made up of 12 amino acids. The CDR3 bases are TGTGCCACGGCGGGCGTAAGGGGCGAGCAGTTCTTC. Translated, it gives CATAGVRGEQFF.

The chain employs TRBV29-1 and TRBJ1-5, with TRBD1 matching 10 bases. CDR1 is SQVTM, CDR2 ANQGSEA, per germline. V lost 5 bases, J lost 7 bases, and 5 bases stayed unmatched. The CDR3 length is 13 residues. CDR3 bases: TGCAGCGTTCTAGGACAGGGGGGACAGCCCCAGCATTTT. Protein sequence: CSVLGQGGQPQHF.

The chain carries TRBV19 and TRBJ2-1, with a possible D match to TRBD2 (5 bases). CDR1 and CDR2 (germline): LNHDA, SQIVND (reference sequence). V was trimmed by 9 bases and J by 2 bases, leaving 11 bases between them. The CDR3 totals 13 residues. This chain's CDR3 is CASTAGAYNEQFF. The CDR3 DNA reads TGTGCCAGCACCGCCGGGGCCTACAATGAGCAGTTCTTC.

The V gene is TRBV19, the J gene TRBJ2-5, with 16 bases fitting TRBD2. V lost 4 bases to trimming and J lost 5 bases; unmatched junction nucleotides: 19. This CDR3 is built from 21 residues. In germline, CDR1 is LNHDA, CDR2 SQIVND (reference sequence). This CDR3 is CASSTSPVSGTSGRARETQYF. CDR3 nucleotides: TGTGCCAGTAGTACCTCGCCGGTGTCCGGGACTAGCGGGAGGGCCCGGGAGACCCAGTACTTC.

This chain links TRBV5-6 with TRBJ2-1, with TRBD2 matching 13 bases. The CDR3 covers 15 residues. Germline loops: CDR1 SGHDT, CDR2 YYEEEE. V lost 5 bases, J lost 5 bases, and 4 bases stayed unmatched. CDR3 in amino acids: CASRWGLAGNNEQFF. The CDR3 DNA sequence: TGTGCCAGCAGATGGGGACTAGCGGGAAACAATGAGCAGTTCTTC.

The chain has TRBV20-1 and TRBJ2-7; 8 nucleotides match TRBD1. Looked up from germline, CDR1 is DFQATT and CDR2 is SNEGSKA (reference sequence). Trimming removed 5 bases from V and 3 bases from J; junction bases left unmatched: 9. This CDR3 has 14 amino acids. CDR3 DNA: TGCAGTGCTCAATATACGGGACAGGTCTACGAGCAGTACTTC. Translating it yields CSAQYTGQVYEQYF.

This chain links TRBV5-6 with TRBJ1-5, with TRBD1 matching over 9 bases. With V trimmed by 1 base and J by 3 bases, 14 bases remained unmatched. The germline gives CDR1 SGHDT, CDR2 YYEEEE. This CDR3 is 19 amino acids long. In DNA, the CDR3 is TGTGCCAGCAGCTTGATGACAGGGGGGAACCGAGGGGCCAATCAGCCCCAGCATTTT. It codes for CASSLMTGGNRGANQPQHF.

Note on this clonotype: One junction end does not reproduce the germline sequence, and a read error may be involved. This chain joins TRBV7-7 and TRBJ2-1, with TRBD2 matching 14 bases. This CDR3 spans 18 amino acids. Per the germline V gene, CDR1 is SSHAT and CDR2 is FNYEAQ (reference sequence). In nucleotides, the CDR3 is TGTGCTAGCAGCGCAAGGACTAGCGGGAGGCCCGTCTACAATGAGCAGTTCTTC. Protein product: CASSARTSGRPVYNEQFF.

The sample holds a few counts of this clonotype. The chain joins TRBV4-2 to TRBJ2-1, with D perhaps assigned TRBD1 or TRBD2 (5 bases each). The CDR3 is made up of 14 amino acids. Germline-derived CDR1 and CDR2 are LGHNA and YNFKEQ. The V end lost 4 bases, the J end lost 8 bases, and 15 bases lay between the germline ends. The CDR3 here is CASSLQGASDEQFF. As DNA, the CDR3 is TGTGCCAGCAGCCTCCAGGGAGCTTCGGATGAGCAGTTCTTC.

This rearrangement joins TRBV12-3 or TRBV12-4 to TRBJ1-2; possible D gene TRBD1, 6 bases. The CDR3 sequence is 13 residues long. Between the trimmed V and J ends, which lost 0 bases and 8 bases, there was a span of 10 bases. The CDR3 loop reads CASSLARGMGYTF. CDR3 nucleotide sequence: TGTGCCAGCAGTTTAGCCAGGGGCATGGGCTACACCTTC.

This sequence joins TRBV1 and TRBJ1-1; TRBD1 is the table's D call and was not checked against the DNA. TRBV1 is deemed a pseudogene. The CDR3 spans 18 residues. The CDR3 loop is CTSSHLDRFEPHPTEAFF. CDR3 nucleotide sequence: TGCACCAGCAGCCACCTTGACAGGTTCGAACCCCACCCGACTGAAGCTTTCTTT.

The chain couples TRBV6-2 or TRBV6-3 to TRBJ1-1; no firm D call. This CDR3 spans 13 amino acids. Germline V CDR1 and CDR2: MNHEY, SVGEGT. V lost 1 base, J lost 4 bases, and 7 bases lay in between. CDR3 in amino acids: CASSYFWGTEAFF. The CDR3 DNA is TGTGCCAGCAGTTACTTCTGGGGCACTGAAGCTTTCTTT.

The chain has TRBV25-1 and TRBJ2-3, with 15 bases matching TRBD2. V was pared by 1 base and J by 3 bases, with 8 bases of the junction left unmatched. CDR1 and CDR2 (germline): MGHDK, SYGVNS. This CDR3 is built from 19 residues. The CDR3 sequence is CASSEFGTGTSGRTDTQYF. In DNA, the CDR3 is TGTGCCAGCAGTGAATTCGGGACCGGGACTAGCGGGAGGACAGATACGCAGTATTTT.

This rearrangement joins TRBV12-3 or TRBV12-4 to TRBJ2-4; 8 bases are a match to TRBD2. The V and J ends lost 7 bases and 3 bases, in that order; junction bases with no gene match: 8. This CDR3 comprises 15 residues. The CDR3 DNA reads as TGTGCCAGCACCGGGGACGCGGGAGGCAAAAACATTCAGTACTTC. Its protein is CASTGDAGGKNIQYF.

The chain is built from TRBV9 and TRBJ2-5; D is unresolved. Germline assignment: CDR1 SGDLS and CDR2 YYNGEE. V was pared by 0 bases and J by 2 bases, with 8 bases between. The CDR3 spans 14 residues. The CDR3 DNA is TGTGCCAGCAGCGTAGGTTCCAGTCAAGAGACCCAGTACTTC. Protein: CASSVGSSQETQYF.

The rearrangement uses TRBV7-3 and TRBJ2-7; 9 bases are shared with TRBD1. Germline V gives CDR1 SGHTA, CDR2 FQGTGA. The CDR3 spans 14 residues. V dropped 5 bases and J dropped 3; count of bases not matched to a gene: 5. The CDR3 bases are TGTGCCAGCAGCGAAGGGACAGGGAACTACGAGCAGTACTTC. This sequence encodes CASSEGTGNYEQYF.

This clonotype showed up just once. The J gene is TRBJ1-1, the V gene TRBV7-9; weak D call: TRBD1 (5 bases). Germline CDR1 and CDR2: SEHNR and FQNEAQ (reference sequence). The V end lost 3 bases, the J end lost 3 bases, and 11 bases lay between the germline ends. This CDR3 has 14 amino acids. The CDR3 sequence: CASSFWDGDTEAFF. The CDR3 nucleotides are TGTGCCAGCAGCTTTTGGGACGGGGACACTGAAGCTTTCTTT.

The chain is built from TRBV2 and TRBJ2-2, with 14 positions matching TRBD2. From germline, CDR1 is SNHLY and CDR2 FYNNEI. V dropped 6 bases and J dropped 7; count of bases not matched to a gene: 4. The CDR3 is 15 amino acids. In nucleotides, the CDR3 is TGTGCCAGCAGGGGACTAGCGGGAGTTGGCGGGGAGCTGTTTTTT. This sequence encodes CASRGLAGVGGELFF.

The chain couples TRBV20-1 to TRBJ1-1; the match to TRBD1 covers 10 bases. CDR1 is DFQATT and CDR2 is SNEGSKA in the germline V gene (reference sequence). The CDR3 is 16 amino acids. V dropped 1 base and J dropped 0; count of bases not matched to a gene: 5. The CDR3 protein is CSARGTGGDMNTEAFF. The CDR3 DNA reads as TGCAGTGCTAGAGGGACAGGGGGTGACATGAACACTGAAGCTTTCTTT.

This clonotype was detected only once. At one of its ends the junction is not consistent with the germline gene, which may arise from a read error. The V gene is TRBV28, the J gene TRBJ2-6, with D perhaps TRBD1 (5 bases). The CDR3 is 16 residues long. Germline V gene data show CDR1 as MDHEN and CDR2 as SYDVKM. The CDR3 loop reads CASSRTGLSGANVPTF. In DNA, the CDR3 is TGTGCCAGCAGTAGAACAGGTCTCTCTGGGGCCAACGTCCCGACTTTC. Combining the CDR3 with reference TRBV28 and TRBJ2-6 gives the whole variable domain DVKVTQSSRYLVKRTGEKVFLECVQDMDHENMFWYRQDPGLGLRLIYFSYDVKMKEKGDIPEGYSVSREKKERFSLILESASTNQTSMYLCASSRTGLSGANVPTFGAGSRLTVL.